The rows below give T cell receptor beta chains drawn from one sample of a study of early T cells in non-severe SARS-CoV-2 infection. TCRdb analysed the 5' RACE reads with MiXCR anew, one entry per CDR3 protein. The sample holds about 67,000 distinct CDR3 sequences; approximately 10% are singletons and the top ten take 3.5% to 4.5%. Input material: whole blood. All receptors come from an adult who was a healthcare worker with PCR-confirmed SARS-CoV-2 infection or an uninfected control (not recorded which). Each CDR3 is given with its conserved first and last residue. A D gene is named only where the DNA matches it firmly. Size values are once, few and many counts, or a class for expanded clones, and some rows have none.

j_gene,abundance,d_gene,v_gene,CDR3nt,CDR3aa
TRBJ2-3,.,TRBD2,TRBV20-1,TGCAGTGCCATTACCGGGACTAGCGGCACAGATACGCAGTATTTT,CSAITGTSGTDTQYF
TRBJ2-7,many,.,TRBV9,TGTGCCAGCAGCGCGGACCTTTCCTACGAGCAGTACTTC,CASSADLSYEQYF
TRBJ2-7,many,TRBD2,TRBV28,TGTGCCAGCAGTTACACGGACGGGAGGGGAATGTACGAGCAGTACTTC,CASSYTDGRGMYEQYF
TRBJ2-7,.,.,TRBV5-4,TGTGCCAGCAGCGAACAGGGTTTCGGACGGGAGCAGTACTTC,CASSEQGFGREQYF
TRBJ1-6,many,.,TRBV5-8,TGTGCCAGCGCCCAAGGCGGGAGGGGTTCACCCCTCCACTTT,CASAQGGRGSPLHF
TRBJ2-1,.,TRBD1,TRBV30,TGTGCCTGGAGTGCCGGGGGACAGGGGACCAATGAGCAGTTCTTC,CAWSAGGQGTNEQFF
TRBJ1-2,many,.,TRBV3-1,TGTGCCAGCAGCCAAGGGGCAGGGCGAACTTATGGCTACACCTTC,CASSQGAGRTYGYTF
TRBJ2-3,many,TRBD2,TRBV9,TGTGCCAGCGCCCTTACTAGCGGTGCCACAGATACGCAGTATTTT,CASALTSGATDTQYF
TRBJ1-2,many,TRBD1,TRBV4-1,TGCGCCAGCAGCCAAAGAGGGACAGATGGCTATGGCTACACCTTC,CASSQRGTDGYGYTF
TRBJ1-4,few,.,TRBV7-8,TGTGCCAGCAGCCTGAGCGGGATGGCTAATGAAAAACTGTTTTTT,CASSLSGMANEKLFF
TRBJ2-7,few,.,TRBV6-1,TGTGCCAGCAGTGGGGGACACACCAAACCCCCCTACGAGCAGTACTTC,CASSGGHTKPPYEQYF
TRBJ2-5,many,TRBD1,TRBV30,TGTGCCTGGAGTGTAATGACAGGGCGGGAAGAGACCCAGTACTTC,CAWSVMTGREETQYF
TRBJ1-2,many,.,TRBV29-1,TGCAGCGTTGACCTCACCCTCTATGGCTACACCTTC,CSVDLTLYGYTF
TRBJ1-2,few,TRBD1,TRBV5-1,TGCGCCAGTAGGACAGGGGGCTTTCTTGGAGGCTACACCTTC,CASRTGGFLGGYTF
TRBJ1-5,.,.,TRBV6-6,TGTGCCAGCAGTCAACAGAATCAGCCCCAGCATTTT,CASSQQNQPQHF
TRBJ1-1,once,.,TRBV21-1,TGTGCCAGCAGCCCCCCTTCCGGGACAATGGAATTCACTGAAGCTTTCTTT,CASSPPSGTMEFTEAFF
TRBJ2-1,many,.,TRBV3-1,TGTGCCAGCACCCCTGGGGGAATAAACTTC,CASTPGGINF
TRBJ1-1,many,TRBD1,TRBV29-1,TGCAGCGCCGGGACAGTTAACACTGAAGCTTTCTTT,CSAGTVNTEAFF
TRBJ2-7,many,TRBD1,TRBV2,TGTGCCAGCACTCACTTTGGGACAGGGGTCTACGAGCAGTACTTC,CASTHFGTGVYEQYF
TRBJ2-5,many,.,TRBV2,TGTGCCAGCAGTGAATTACAGCAAGAGACCCAGTACTTC,CASSELQQETQYF
TRBJ2-7,few,.,TRBV3-1,TGTGCCAGCAGGACTTCGAGAAGCGAGCAGTACTTC,CASRTSRSEQYF
TRBJ2-1,few,TRBD2,TRBV29-1,TGCAGCGCATTTGGGGGACTAGCGGACCGGGGGCCCTACAATGAGCAGTTCTTC,CSAFGGLADRGPYNEQFF
TRBJ2-3,.,.,TRBV29-1,TGCAGCGTTGTAGGGGGGGTGGCAGATACGCAGTATTTT,CSVVGGVADTQYF
TRBJ2-1,many,TRBD2,TRBV5-1,TGCGCCAGCAGCTTACAAACTAGCGGTGGGACCTACAATGAGCAGTTCTTC,CASSLQTSGGTYNEQFF
TRBJ2-3,many,.,TRBV9,TGTGCCAGCACCGGGACCTCTAACCCAAACACAGATACGCAGTATTTT,CASTGTSNPNTDTQYF